One sample yielded the 10 T cell receptor beta chains listed below, sequenced in a study of beta chain features in type 1 diabetes. What was sequenced were expressed TCRB transcripts, since all of the isolated RNA had been reverse transcribed. Data came from immunoSEQ multiplex PCR; TCRdb stores just in-frame clones and leaves some out. This repertoire shows about 350,000 clones, 15% to 20% found once; its top ten account for around 0.04%. Material for sequencing was naive CD4+ T cells from blood. These receptors originate from a woman under 30 in good health.

The V gene is TRBV30, the J gene TRBJ2-7; 11 bases are shared with TRBD1. The length of the CDR3 is 17 residues. Per the germline V gene, CDR1 is GTSNPN and CDR2 is SVGIG (reference sequence). V was pared by 3 bases and J by 6 bases, with 16 bases of the junction left unmatched. The CDR3 is CAWSWDRGEPKYSEQYF. The CDR3 nucleotides read TGTGCCTGGAGCTGGGACAGGGGGGAGCCCAAGTACTCCGAGCAGTACTTC.

The chain carries TRBV7-9 and TRBJ2-5; 8 bases line up with TRBD1. V was clipped by 3 bases and J by 5 bases; unmatched bases: 17. This CDR3 is built from 18 residues. In germline, CDR1 is SEHNR, CDR2 FQNEAQ (reference sequence). The CDR3 loop reads CASSFGQGQTRGGETQYF. The DNA for the CDR3 is TGTGCCAGCAGCTTCGGACAGGGCCAAACCCGGGGTGGTGAGACCCAGTACTTC.

The chain couples TRBV4-1 to TRBJ1-2; the D gene is possibly TRBD1 (5 bases). V was cut by 5 bases and J by 7 bases, with 17 bases left in between. The CDR3 runs to 14 residues. Germline-derived CDR1 and CDR2 are MGHRA and YSYEKL. CDR3 coding DNA: TGCGCCAGCAGCGACCGCAGGGATTCTAGTGGCTACACCTTC. Its protein is CASSDRRDSSGYTF.

The CDR3 DNA reads TGCACCAGCAGCCAAGGGAACAGTGACCTCGAGACCCAGTACTTC. It yields the protein CTSSQGNSDLETQYF. This chain links TRBV1 with TRBJ2-5; TRBD1 was called by the table and not checked on the DNA. TRBV1 has pseudogene status. CDR3 length equals 15 residues.

This clone was detected a few times. This chain uses TRBV5-1 with TRBJ2-1; 14 positions match TRBD2. Looked up from germline, CDR1 is SGHRS and CDR2 is YFSETQ. The V gene end was trimmed by 4 bases and the J gene end by 6 bases; junction bases not matched to a gene: 6. The CDR3 loop spans 16 amino acids. CDR3 region: CASSPGTSGSFNEQFF. In DNA form, the CDR3 reads TGCGCCAGCAGCCCTGGGACTAGCGGGAGTTTCAATGAGCAGTTCTTC.

A few counts support this clone. The V and J genes are TRBV5-1 and TRBJ2-2, with D perhaps matching TRBD2 (5 bases). Germline values: CDR1 SGHRS, CDR2 YFSETQ. The length of the CDR3 is 17 residues. Trimming removed 4 bases at V and 0 bases at J, with 16 bases between. The CDR3 here is CASSPRGARTNTGELFF. The CDR3 DNA sequence: TGCGCCAGCAGCCCTCGGGGTGCCCGGACGAACACCGGGGAGCTGTTTTTT.

In this sample, this clone turned up a few times. The chain links TRBV11-2 to TRBJ2-2; 8 nucleotides match TRBD2. CDR3 length: 15 amino acids. Germline CDR1 SGHAT, CDR2 FQNNGV. The V gene end was trimmed by 4 bases and the J gene end by 6 bases; junction bases not matched to a gene: 7. The CDR3 sequence: CASSYSGENAGELFF. DNA for the CDR3: TGTGCCAGCAGCTATAGCGGGGAAAACGCCGGGGAGCTGTTTTTT.

The chain links TRBV6-6 to TRBJ1-1, with 7 bases fitting TRBD1. Germline-derived CDR1 and CDR2 are MNHNY and SVGAGI (reference sequence). V dropped 6 bases and J dropped 10; count of bases not matched to a gene: 14. This CDR3 has 14 amino acids. The CDR3 nucleotides are TGTGCCAGCAGACGCTCAGGGGGTCCCTCGGGAGCTTTCTTT. It encodes CASRRSGGPSGAFF.

This chain uses TRBV10-3 with TRBJ2-7, with D possibly matching TRBD1 (6 bases). V was clipped by 6 bases and J by 1 base, with 7 bases between them. The CDR3 length is 12 residues. In germline, CDR1 is ENHRY, CDR2 SYGVKD. The CDR3 sequence: CAIRDSSYEQYF. The CDR3 coding sequence is TGTGCCATCAGGGACAGTTCCTACGAGCAGTACTTC.

The chain combines TRBV4-2 with TRBJ2-5; 9 bases fit TRBD2. Germline CDR1 LGHNA, CDR2 YNFKEQ. The CDR3 has 15 residues. The J segment lost 3 bases and the V segment lost 1 base, leaving 3 bases of the junction unmatched. CDR3 in DNA: TGTGCCAGCAGCCAAGTGCAGCGGGGGGAAGAGACCCAGTACTTC. This codes for CASSQVQRGEETQYF.